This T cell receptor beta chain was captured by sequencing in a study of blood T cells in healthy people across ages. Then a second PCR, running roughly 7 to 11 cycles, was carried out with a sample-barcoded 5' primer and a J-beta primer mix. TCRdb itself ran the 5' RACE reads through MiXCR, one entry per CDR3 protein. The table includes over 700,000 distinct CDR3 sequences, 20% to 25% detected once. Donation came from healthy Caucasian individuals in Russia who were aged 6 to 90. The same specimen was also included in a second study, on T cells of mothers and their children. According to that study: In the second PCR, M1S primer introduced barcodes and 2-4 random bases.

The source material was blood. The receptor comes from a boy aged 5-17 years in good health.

The CDR3 protein is CASSFQTDNEQFF. CDR3 DNA sequence: TGTGCCAGCAGCTTCCAGACAGACAATGAGCAGTTCTTC. The chain employs TRBV7-3 and TRBJ2-7, with D perhaps TRBD1 (5 bases). TRBJ2-1 explains the end of the DNA better; the J call may be wrong. CDR1 and CDR2 (germline): SGHTA, FQGTGA. The CDR3 consists of 13 residues.